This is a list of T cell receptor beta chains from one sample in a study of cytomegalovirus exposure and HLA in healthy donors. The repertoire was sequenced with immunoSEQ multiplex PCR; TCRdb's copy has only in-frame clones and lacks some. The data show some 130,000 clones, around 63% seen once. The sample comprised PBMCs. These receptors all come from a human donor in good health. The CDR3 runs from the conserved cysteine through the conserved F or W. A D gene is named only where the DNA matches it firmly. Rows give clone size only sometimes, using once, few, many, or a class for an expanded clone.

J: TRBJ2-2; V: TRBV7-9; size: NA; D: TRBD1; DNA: TGTGCCAGCAGCCCGGGACAGGGAACCGGGGAGCTGTTTTTT; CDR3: CASSPGQGTGELFF
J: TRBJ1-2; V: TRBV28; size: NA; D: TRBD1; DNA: TGTGCCAGCAGTTTGCAGGGGGCGGGTGGCTACACCTTC; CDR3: CASSLQGAGGYTF
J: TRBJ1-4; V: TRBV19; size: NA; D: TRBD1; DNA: TGTGCCAGTACCCCAGGGGGGCAGGGCCTACATGAAAAACTGTTTTTT; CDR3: CASTPGGQGLHEKLFF
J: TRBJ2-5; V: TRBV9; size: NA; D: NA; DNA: TGTGCCAGCAGCGTAGGGGCCAGCGGCCGGGGGCAAGAGACCCAGTACTTC; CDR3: CASSVGASGRGQETQYF
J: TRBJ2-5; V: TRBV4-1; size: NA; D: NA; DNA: TGCGCCAGCAGCCAACTTCCGGGGTTGCGGAGACACTTC; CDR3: CASSQLPGLRRHF
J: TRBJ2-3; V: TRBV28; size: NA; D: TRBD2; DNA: TGTGCCAGCAGTCCATACCGGGGACTAGCGGGAGGCCATCAGTCAGATACGCAGTATTTT; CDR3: CASSPYRGLAGGHQSDTQYF
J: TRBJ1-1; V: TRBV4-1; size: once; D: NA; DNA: TGCGCCAGCAGCCAAGGGACACTGAACACTGAAGCTTTCTTT; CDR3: CASSQGTLNTEAFF
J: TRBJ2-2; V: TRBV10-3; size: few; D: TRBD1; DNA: TGTGCCGGGAAGCCGGGACAGCCGACCGGGGAGCTGTTTTTT; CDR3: CAGKPGQPTGELFF
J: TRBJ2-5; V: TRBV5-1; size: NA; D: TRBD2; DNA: TGCGCCAGCAGCTTGGGACTAGCTGGTGAGACCCAGTACTTC; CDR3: CASSLGLAGETQYF
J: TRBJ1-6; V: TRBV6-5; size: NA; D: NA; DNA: TGTGCCAGCAGAAGACCCGCAGGGTCACCCCTCCACTTT; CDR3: CASRRPAGSPLHF
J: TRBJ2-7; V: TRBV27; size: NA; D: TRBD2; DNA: TGTGCCAGCAGTTACGATGCCCCGGGGGGAGGGATAGGGGAGCAGTACTTC; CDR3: CASSYDAPGGGIGEQYF
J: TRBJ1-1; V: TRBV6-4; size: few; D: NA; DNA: TGTGCCAGCAGTGACGTCAGGGAACCTGAAGCTTTCTTT; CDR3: CASSDVREPEAFF